Each of the 15 T cell receptor beta chains below was sequenced from the same sample in a study of CD8 T cells in Susac syndrome. When the RNA was reverse transcribed, random hexamers were used with an input of roughly 0.5 to 1 ug. Using its own MiXCR run on the immunoSEQ multiplex PCR reads, TCRdb lists one record per CDR3 protein. The repertoire has about 71,000 distinct CDR3 sequences, roughly 95% of them found once; the top ten carry approximately 0.11%. The sample consisted of CD4+ T cells from PBMCs. The receptors stem from a human donor with multiple sclerosis.

The chain uses TRBV9 and TRBJ2-7, with 11 nucleotides matching TRBD1. V lost 2 bases and J lost 6; bases outside the gene matches: 7. This CDR3 comprises 15 residues. CDR1 is SGDLS, CDR2 YYNGEE, per germline. The CDR3 loop reads CASSVFGQGASEQYF. CDR3 sequence (DNA): TGTGCCAGCAGCGTCTTCGGACAGGGGGCGAGCGAGCAGTACTTC.

The rearrangement links TRBV7-9 to TRBJ2-5; 8 nucleotides align to TRBD1. CDR1 and CDR2 (germline): SEHNR, FQNEAQ (reference sequence). V was pared by 5 bases and J by 5 bases, with 7 bases of the junction left unmatched. The CDR3 runs to 14 residues. Here the CDR3 DNA reads TGTGCCAGCAGCCCAGGGGGCTGGATTGAGACCCAGTACTTC. Protein: CASSPGGWIETQYF. Full variable domain (missing parts from reference TRBV7-9 and TRBJ2-5): DTGVSQNPRHKITKRGQNVTFRCDPISEHNRLYWYRQTLGQGPEFLTYFQNEAQLEKSRLLSDRFSAERPKGSFSTLEIQRTEQGDSAMYLCASSPGGWIETQYFGPGTRLLVL.

The chain recombines TRBV15 with TRBJ1-5; TRBD1 agrees at 11 bases. After removal of 3 bases from V and 2 bases from J, the junction contained 6 bases not matched to a gene. The CDR3 loop spans 17 amino acids. Germline CDR1 reads LNHNV; CDR2 reads YYDKDF (reference sequence). In nucleotides, the CDR3 is TGTGCCACCAGCAGGGGACAGGGGGTTATCGGCAATCAGCCCCAGCATTTT. This encodes CATSRGQGVIGNQPQHF.

This chain uses TRBV5-6 with TRBJ1-2; 8 bases agree with TRBD1. V shed 5 bases and J 4 bases; nucleotides not matched to a gene: 10. The CDR3 runs to 15 residues. Germline V gene lookup returns CDR1 SGHDT and CDR2 YYEEEE. Here the CDR3 reads CASRHRTGLLYGYTF. The CDR3 region has the DNA TGTGCCAGCAGACATAGGACAGGGCTCCTCTATGGCTACACCTTC.

This chain joins TRBV7-2 and TRBJ2-6; D is unresolved. V lost 5 bases to trimming and J lost 0 bases, with 14 bases between them. The CDR3 has 17 amino acids. Germline CDR1 and CDR2: SGHTA and FQGNSA. The CDR3 loop reads CASSPRPDRSGANVLTF. Here the CDR3 DNA reads TGTGCCAGCAGCCCGCGTCCCGACCGCTCTGGGGCCAACGTCCTGACTTTC.

The chain recombines TRBV7-6 with TRBJ2-3; D uncertain. The CDR3 consists of 12 residues. Germline CDR1 is SGHVS and CDR2 is FNYEAQ. V was shortened by 5 bases and J by 6 bases, with 9 bases between the two germline ends. The CDR3 protein is CASSPLSDTQYF. DNA for the CDR3: TGTGCCAGCAGCCCATTGTCTGATACGCAGTATTTT.

This clonotype was found once. The chain has TRBV19 and TRBJ1-2; the D gene is possibly TRBD1 (6 bases). From germline, CDR1 is LNHDA and CDR2 SQIVND (reference sequence). This CDR3 is built from 15 residues. Trimming shortened V by 1 base and J by 3 bases, and 12 bases separated the two germline ends. The CDR3 sequence is CASSIAPDSDYGYTF. As DNA, the CDR3 is TGTGCCAGTAGTATAGCCCCGGACAGTGACTATGGCTACACCTTC.

The chain is built from TRBV12-3 or TRBV12-4 and TRBJ2-1, with a tentative D call TRBD2 (6 bases). Trimming pared 5 bases from V and 8 bases from J, leaving 16 bases between. The CDR3 length is 14 residues. The CDR3 DNA reads as TGTGCCAGCAGTACTAGCACCTCGGGGGATGAGCAGTTCTTC. Protein: CASSTSTSGDEQFF.

The count of this clonotype is one. The chain couples TRBV5-1 to TRBJ1-1; D unresolved. Trimming removed 2 bases from V and 4 bases from J, with 12 bases in between. The V gene's germline CDR1 is SGHRS and CDR2 YFSETQ. The CDR3 runs 14 residues. CDR3 sequence: CASSFFGVGTEAFF. CDR3 DNA: TGCGCCAGCAGCTTTTTTGGGGTTGGCACTGAAGCTTTCTTT.

This chain connects TRBV3-1 to TRBJ1-1; no clear D gene. This CDR3 region has 14 residues. Trimming shortened V by 3 bases and J by 3 bases, and 11 bases separated the two germline ends. The germline V gene has CDR1 LGHDT and CDR2 YNNKEL (reference sequence). The CDR3 sequence: CASSQGARHTEAFF. CDR3 nucleotides: TGTGCCAGCAGCCAGGGAGCCAGACACACTGAAGCTTTCTTT.

As regards this clonotype: One end of the junction varies from germline; a read error may be responsible. The chain recombines TRBV7-7 with TRBJ2-2; the match to TRBD1 covers 9 bases. This CDR3 region has 15 residues. The V gene's germline CDR1 is SSHAT and CDR2 FNYEAQ (reference sequence). This CDR3 is CASSPLGQGGRELFF. CDR3 bases: TGTGCTAGCAGCCCGCTGGGACAGGGAGGCCGGGAGCTGTTTTTT.

The chain joins TRBV7-8 to TRBJ2-7; 8 bases align to TRBD1. The CDR3 has 13 amino acids. Losses at the gene ends were 8 bases for V and 4 bases for J; bases not matched to a gene: 7. Germline CDR1 SGHVS, CDR2 FQNEAQ. CDR3 amino acids: CASGTGTVYEQYF. The CDR3 DNA follows: TGTGCCAGCGGGACAGGAACCGTTTACGAGCAGTACTTC.

The V gene is TRBV5-1, the J gene TRBJ2-3; 11 bases are a match to TRBD2. V was pared by 3 bases and J by 4 bases, with 4 bases of the junction left unmatched. The CDR3 has 15 residues. Germline values: CDR1 SGHRS, CDR2 YFSETQ. The CDR3 bases are TGCGCCAGCAGCTACGGACTAGCGGGCCCAGATACGCAGTATTTT. Translating gives CASSYGLAGPDTQYF.

This chain links TRBV25-1 with TRBJ2-5; D remains unclear. Germline CDR1 and CDR2: MGHDK and SYGVNS. This CDR3 has 14 residues. V was cut by 6 bases and J by 4 bases, with 15 bases left in between. CDR3 sequence: CASSPQSGLETQYF. The CDR3 bases are TGTGCCAGCAGCCCTCAGTCGGGTCTAGAGACCCAGTACTTC.

The chain uses TRBV20-1 and TRBJ2-7; 8 nucleotides agree with TRBD2. Germline V gives CDR1 DFQATT, CDR2 SNEGSKA (reference sequence). J gave up 2 bases and V 1 base, and 4 bases lay outside the gene matches. CDR3 length equals 14 residues. Here the CDR3 DNA reads TGCAGTGCTAGAGTTAGCGGGGCTGCCTACGAGCAGTACTTC. Translated, it gives CSARVSGAAYEQYF.